Shown below are 24 T cell receptor beta chains from a single sample sequenced in a study of T cell responses to AZD1222 COVID-19 vaccine. Generated by immunoSEQ multiplex PCR, the TCRdb table keeps only in-frame clones and is missing some. This repertoire shows about 68,000 clones, about 80% found once; its top ten account for about 12%. This specimen consisted of peripheral blood, obtained on day 0 of AZD1222 vaccination. The receptors were sampled from an adult in good health.

This chain uses TRBV29-1 with TRBJ2-5; the D gene is possibly TRBD1 (6 bases). The CDR3 loop spans 12 amino acids. Germline loops: CDR1 SQVTM, CDR2 ANQGSEA. V lost 8 bases and J lost 5, with 15 bases in between. CDR3 residues: CSSGDPGETQYF. The CDR3 DNA is TGCAGCTCAGGGGACCCTGGGGAGACCCAGTACTTC. The variable domain in full, completed from reference TRBV29-1 and TRBJ2-5, reads SAVISQKPSRDICQRGTSLTIQCQVDSQVTMMFWYRQQPGQSLTLIATANQGSEATYESGFVIDKFPISRPNLTFSTLTVSNMSPEDSSIYLCSSGDPGETQYFGPGTRLLVL.

This chain uses TRBV4-1 with TRBJ2-2; TRBD2 aligns across 8 bases. J lost 4 bases, V lost 0 bases, and 16 bases had no gene match. The CDR3 spans 20 residues. Germline V gene sequence: CDR1 MGHRA, CDR2 YSYEKL. CDR3 sequence: CASSQDPFDSGDKGTGELFF. The CDR3 DNA is TGCGCCAGCAGCCAAGACCCGTTTGATAGCGGGGATAAGGGCACCGGGGAGCTGTTTTTT.

Worth noting for this clone: Sequence at one end of the junction differs from germline and may be a read error. The genes are TRBV7-9 and TRBJ2-7; tentative D call: TRBD2 (6 bases). CDR1 SEHNR and CDR2 FQNEAQ come from the germline V gene (reference sequence). The CDR3 extends over 16 amino acids. The CDR3 coding sequence is TGTGCCAGCTGCTTAGTGGCGGGGCCCCGACCTTACGAGCAGTACTTC. It codes for CASCLVAGPRPYEQYF. Based on the CDR3 plus reference TRBV7-9 and TRBJ2-7, the full variable domain is DTGVSQNPRHKITKRGQNVTFRCDPISEHNRLYWYRQTLGQGPEFLTYFQNEAQLEKSRLLSDRFSAERPKGSFSTLEIQRTEQGDSAMYLCASCLVAGPRPYEQYFGPGTRLTVT.

V usage is TRBV18 and J usage is TRBJ2-5; D might be TRBD2 (6 bases). Germline V gene sequence: CDR1 KGHSH, CDR2 LQKENI. This CDR3 has 15 residues. With 5 bases removed from V and 2 bases from J, the gap between germline ends came to 15 bases. CDR3 sequence reads: CASSAAPGDQETQYF. Here the CDR3 DNA reads TGTGCCAGCTCAGCAGCACCGGGAGATCAAGAGACCCAGTACTTC.

The J gene is TRBJ2-5, the V gene TRBV3-1 (or the pseudogene TRBV3-2); D may be TRBD1 (5 bases). Per germline, CDR1 LGHDT and CDR2 YNNKEL (reference sequence). The CDR3 runs to 14 residues. V was trimmed by 2 bases and J by 0 bases, leaving 7 bases between them. The chain's CDR3 is CASSQPGNQETQYF. The DNA of the CDR3 is TGTGCCAGCAGCCAACCAGGGAACCAAGAGACCCAGTACTTC.

Judged by abundance, this clone is medium-sized. The J gene is TRBJ1-6, the V gene TRBV20-1; unclear D gene. CDR1 and CDR2 (germline): DFQATT, SNEGSKA (reference sequence). The CDR3 has 13 amino acids. The V end was cut by 3 bases, the J end by 10 bases, with 13 bases between. The CDR3 sequence is CSASGDAPSPLHF. The DNA of the CDR3 is TGCAGTGCTAGTGGTGACGCGCCCTCACCCCTCCACTTT.

The rearrangement uses TRBV10-1 and TRBJ2-7; D may be TRBD2 (6 bases). The V end was cut by 2 bases, the J end by 3 bases, with 8 bases between. The CDR3 covers 13 residues. Per germline, CDR1 WNHNN and CDR2 SYGVQD (reference sequence). The CDR3 DNA is TGCGCCAGCAGTGAGACGCGGGGCTACGAGCAGTACTTC. Translating gives CASSETRGYEQYF.

The chain is built from TRBV5-8 and TRBJ1-6; 9 nucleotides match TRBD1. CDR3 length equals 14 residues. V trimming: 7 bases; J trimming: 5 bases; junction bases outside the gene matches: 4. Germline values: CDR1 SGHTS, CDR2 YDEGEE. CDR3 DNA sequence: TGTGCCAGCGGGACAGGGACTAATAATTCACCCCTCCACTTT. Protein product: CASGTGTNNSPLHF.

This rearrangement joins TRBV5-8 to TRBJ2-1; 7 bases match TRBD2. The V gene's germline CDR1 is SGHTS and CDR2 YDEGEE. The CDR3 is 15 residues long. The V and J ends lost 1 base and 1 base, in that order; junction bases with no gene match: 2. CDR3 coding DNA: TGTGCCAGCAGCTTGCGGGGGGTTTCCTACAATGAGCAGTTCTTC. Amino acid sequence: CASSLRGVSYNEQFF.

The V and J genes are TRBV5-5 and TRBJ1-1; D unresolved. Germline V gene data show CDR1 as SGHKS and CDR2 as YYEKEE (reference sequence). Trimming pared 4 bases from V and 0 bases from J, leaving 4 bases between. The CDR3 extends over 12 amino acids. This CDR3 is CASSVVNTEAFF. CDR3 bases: TGTGCCAGCAGCGTAGTGAACACTGAAGCTTTCTTT.

The chain links TRBV6-5 to TRBJ1-1, with 7 bases that match TRBD1. This CDR3 is built from 13 residues. With V trimmed by 7 bases and J by 5 bases, 7 bases remained unmatched. CDR1 and CDR2 (germline): MNHEY, SVGAGI. CDR3 sequence (DNA): TGTGCCAGCACGAACAGGGGATGGACTGAAGCTTTCTTT. Encoded protein: CASTNRGWTEAFF.

V gene TRBV4-3 combines with J gene TRBJ2-7, with 10 bases that match TRBD1. Germline V CDR1 and CDR2: LGHNA, YSLEER. This CDR3 region has 14 residues. V lost 4 bases, J lost 3 bases, and 3 bases stayed unmatched. As DNA, the CDR3 is TGCGCCAGCAGCCCGGGGGACAGGGGCTACGAGCAGTACTTC. Its translation: CASSPGDRGYEQYF.

V is TRBV27 and J is TRBJ1-2; perhaps TRBD1 as D (5 bases). This CDR3 region has 15 residues. The germline V and J ends were trimmed by 7 bases and 5 bases, with 20 bases remaining between them. CDR1 is MNHEY, CDR2 SMNVEV, per germline (reference sequence). The CDR3 nucleotides are TGTGCCAGCACCACTCGCGCAGGGATCTGGTATGGCTACACCTTC. Its translation: CASTTRAGIWYGYTF.

The chain couples TRBV5-4 to TRBJ1-2; TRBD1 matches 9 bases. CDR1 and CDR2 from the germline V gene are SGHNT and YYREEE (reference sequence). The CDR3 sequence is 15 residues long. The V gene end was trimmed by 4 bases and the J gene end by 0 bases; junction bases not matched to a gene: 4. CDR3 DNA: TGTGCCAGCAGCCCACGACAGGGGGCTAACTATGGCTACACCTTC. As protein: CASSPRQGANYGYTF.

V usage is TRBV27 and J usage is TRBJ2-3; TRBD2 matches 11 bases. Germline V gene lookup returns CDR1 MNHEY and CDR2 SMNVEV (reference sequence). This CDR3 is built from 18 residues. The ends lost 3 bases at V and 4 bases at J; junction bases unmatched: 12. In nucleotides, the CDR3 is TGTGCCAGCAGTTTCGGACTAGCGGGTCGTAGTATCTCAGATACGCAGTATTTT. Protein product: CASSFGLAGRSISDTQYF.

In this sample, this clone turned up a few times. V gene TRBV2 combines with J gene TRBJ2-2; 11 nucleotides agree with TRBD2. The V segment lost 7 bases and the J segment 3 bases; nucleotides outside the gene matches: 4. CDR1 and CDR2 (germline): SNHLY, FYNNEI. The CDR3 is 15 residues long. The CDR3 sequence: CASIPGLADTGELFF. The CDR3 DNA sequence: TGTGCCAGCATACCGGGACTAGCGGACACCGGGGAGCTGTTTTTT.

V gene TRBV15 combines with J gene TRBJ2-1; TRBD2 matches 11 bases. Germline CDR1 LNHNV, CDR2 YYDKDF (reference sequence). This CDR3 region has 14 residues. J gave up 8 bases and V 6 bases, and 6 bases lay outside the gene matches. The CDR3 DNA follows: TGTGCCACCAGAGAGGATAGCGGGAGGGATGAGCAGTTCTTC. Residues: CATREDSGRDEQFF.

The chain joins TRBV5-5 to TRBJ2-2; perhaps D is TRBD1 or TRBD2 (5 bases each). Trimming left V 6 bases short and J 5 bases short, with 20 bases between. The CDR3 extends over 16 amino acids. From germline, CDR1 is SGHKS and CDR2 YYEKEE (reference sequence). The CDR3 region is CASNFQPGTKTGELFF. The CDR3 DNA is TGTGCCAGCAACTTTCAACCCGGGACCAAAACCGGGGAGCTGTTTTTT. Based on the CDR3 plus reference TRBV5-5 and TRBJ2-2, the full variable domain is DAGVTQSPTHLIKTRGQQVTLRCSPISGHKSVSWYQQVLGQGPQFIFQYYEKEERGRGNFPDRFSARQFPNYSSELNVNALLLGDSALYLCASNFQPGTKTGELFFGEGSRLTVL.

The rearrangement links TRBV3-1 (or the pseudogene TRBV3-2) to TRBJ1-4, with D unclear. The germline V gene encodes CDR1 LGHDT and CDR2 YNNKEL (reference sequence). With 2 bases removed from V and 5 bases from J, the gap between germline ends came to 12 bases. The CDR3 has 15 residues. The CDR3 DNA follows: TGTGCCAGCAGCCAACCGGGTCTGGGGAATGAAAAACTGTTTTTT. Encoded protein: CASSQPGLGNEKLFF.

This clone was observed once. The sample contains more than one DNA sequence encoding this CDR3. This rearrangement joins TRBV18 to TRBJ1-5; D gene ambiguous. Trimming removed 1 base from V and 5 bases from J, with 12 bases in between. Germline lookup yields CDR1 KGHSH and CDR2 LQKENI. The CDR3 has 15 amino acids. Written as DNA, the CDR3 is TGTGCCAGCTCACCACGAGGCACGGCCGATCAGCCCCAGCATTTT. Protein sequence: CASSPRGTADQPQHF.

The J gene is TRBJ1-2, the V gene TRBV12-3 or TRBV12-4; D gene ambiguous. The CDR3 is 13 residues long. V dropped 7 bases and J dropped 7 bases, with 16 bases sitting between them. The CDR3 DNA follows: TGTGCCAGCAACCCTTTTTCTAGGACTGGCTACACCTTC. Translating it yields CASNPFSRTGYTF.

This clone was observed a single time. V usage is TRBV4-3 and J usage is TRBJ1-1; no clear D. The CDR3 extends over 15 amino acids. Deletions cut 0 bases from V and 5 bases from J, with 13 bases between. The germline gives CDR1 LGHNA, CDR2 YSLEER. CDR3: CASSQDRRAWTEAFF. The CDR3 region has the DNA TGCGCCAGCAGCCAAGATCGGCGAGCGTGGACTGAAGCTTTCTTT.

This chain connects TRBV4-2 to TRBJ1-1; D perhaps matches TRBD1 (6 bases). The germline V and J ends were trimmed by 8 bases and 1 base, with 11 bases remaining between them. Germline lookup yields CDR1 LGHNA and CDR2 YNFKEQ. The CDR3 extends over 13 amino acids. The CDR3 is CASEGGKNTEAFF. The CDR3, as DNA: TGTGCCAGCGAGGGGGGGAAGAACACTGAAGCTTTCTTT.

J is TRBJ1-3 and V is TRBV7-9; 7 nucleotides line up with TRBD1. The junction had 3 bases not matched to a gene; V was cut back by 5 bases and J by 5 bases. The CDR3 is 13 residues long. Germline-derived CDR1 and CDR2 are SEHNR and FQNEAQ (reference sequence). The DNA of the CDR3 is TGTGCCAGCAGCCGGGACAGCAGAAACACCATATATTTT. It encodes CASSRDSRNTIYF.